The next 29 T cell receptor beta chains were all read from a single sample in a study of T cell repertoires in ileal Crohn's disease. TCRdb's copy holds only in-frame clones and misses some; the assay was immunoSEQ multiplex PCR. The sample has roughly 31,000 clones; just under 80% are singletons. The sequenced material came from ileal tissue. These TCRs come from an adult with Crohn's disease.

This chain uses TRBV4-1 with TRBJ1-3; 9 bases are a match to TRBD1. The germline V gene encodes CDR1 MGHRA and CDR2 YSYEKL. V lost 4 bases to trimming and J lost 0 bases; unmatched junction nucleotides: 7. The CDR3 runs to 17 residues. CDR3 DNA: TGCGCCAGCAGCCCGACAGGGGGATATAGCTCTGGAAACACCATATATTTT. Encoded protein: CASSPTGGYSSGNTIYF.

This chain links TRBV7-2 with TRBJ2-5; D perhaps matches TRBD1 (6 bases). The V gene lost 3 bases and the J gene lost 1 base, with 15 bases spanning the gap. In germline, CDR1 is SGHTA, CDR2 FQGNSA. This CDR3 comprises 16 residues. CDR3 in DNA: TGTGCCAGCAGCTTGTCAACAGGGTACCTCCAAGAGACCCAGTACTTC. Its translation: CASSLSTGYLQETQYF.

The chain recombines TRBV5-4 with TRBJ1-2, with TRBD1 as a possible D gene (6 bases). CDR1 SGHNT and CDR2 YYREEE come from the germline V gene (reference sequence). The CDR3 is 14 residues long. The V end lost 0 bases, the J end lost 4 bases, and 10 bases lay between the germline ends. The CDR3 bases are TGTGCCAGCAGCTTGGATCGGACAGCCTATGGCTACACCTTC. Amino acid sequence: CASSLDRTAYGYTF.

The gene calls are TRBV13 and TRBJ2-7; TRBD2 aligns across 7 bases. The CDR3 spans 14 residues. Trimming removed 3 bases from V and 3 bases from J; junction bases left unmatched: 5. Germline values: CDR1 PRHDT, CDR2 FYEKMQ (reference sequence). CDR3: CASSFLREGYEQYF. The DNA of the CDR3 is TGTGCCAGCAGCTTTTTGAGGGAGGGCTACGAGCAGTACTTC.

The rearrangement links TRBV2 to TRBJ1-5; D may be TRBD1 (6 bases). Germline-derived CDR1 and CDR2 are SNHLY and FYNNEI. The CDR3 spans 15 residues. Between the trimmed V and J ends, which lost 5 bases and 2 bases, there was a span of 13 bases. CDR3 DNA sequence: TGTGCCAGCAGTTTCCGGGACACACGCAATCAGCCCCAGCATTTT. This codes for CASSFRDTRNQPQHF. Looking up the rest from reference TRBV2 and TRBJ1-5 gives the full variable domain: EPEVTQTPSHQVTQMGQEVILRCVPISNHLYFYWYRQILGQKVEFLVSFYNNEISEKSEIFDDQFSVERPDGSNFTLKIRSTKLEDSAMYFCASSFRDTRNQPQHFGDGTRLSIL.

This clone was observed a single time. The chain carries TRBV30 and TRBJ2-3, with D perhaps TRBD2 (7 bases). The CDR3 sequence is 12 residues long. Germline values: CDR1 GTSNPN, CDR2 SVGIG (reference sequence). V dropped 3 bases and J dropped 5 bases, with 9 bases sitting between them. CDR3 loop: CAWSGGRDTQYF. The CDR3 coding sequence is TGTGCCTGGAGCGGGGGGCGAGATACGCAGTATTTT.

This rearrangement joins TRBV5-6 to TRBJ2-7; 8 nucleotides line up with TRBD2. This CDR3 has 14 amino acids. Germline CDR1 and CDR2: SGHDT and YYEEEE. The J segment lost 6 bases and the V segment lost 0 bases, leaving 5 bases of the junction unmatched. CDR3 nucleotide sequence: TGTGCCAGCAGCTTGGAAGGGACTAGGGGCGAGCAGTACTTC. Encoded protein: CASSLEGTRGEQYF.

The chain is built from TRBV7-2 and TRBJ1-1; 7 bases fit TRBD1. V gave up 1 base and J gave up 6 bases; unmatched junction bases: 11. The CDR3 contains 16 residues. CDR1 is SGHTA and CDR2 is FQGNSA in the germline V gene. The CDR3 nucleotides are TGTGCCAGCAGCTTAGAGGGGGCGGTGGGTTCTGCTGAAGCTTTCTTT. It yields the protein CASSLEGAVGSAEAFF.

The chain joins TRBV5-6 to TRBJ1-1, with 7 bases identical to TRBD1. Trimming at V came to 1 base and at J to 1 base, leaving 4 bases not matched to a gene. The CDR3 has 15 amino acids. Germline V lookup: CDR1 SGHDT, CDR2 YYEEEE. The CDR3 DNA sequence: TGTGCCAGCAGCTTGTCGACAGGGAAGAACACTGAAGCTTTCTTT. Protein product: CASSLSTGKNTEAFF.

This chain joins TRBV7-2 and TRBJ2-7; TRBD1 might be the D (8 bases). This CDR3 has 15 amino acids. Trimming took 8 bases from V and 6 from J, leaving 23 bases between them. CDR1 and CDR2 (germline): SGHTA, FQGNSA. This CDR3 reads CASAPNRGGYGEQYF. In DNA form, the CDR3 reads TGTGCCAGCGCCCCCAACAGGGGGGGGTACGGCGAGCAGTACTTC. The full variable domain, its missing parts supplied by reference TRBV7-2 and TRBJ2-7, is GAGVSQSPSNKVTEKGKDVELRCDPISGHTALYWYRQSLGQGLEFLIYFQGNSAPDKSGLPSDRFSAERTGGSVSTLTIQRTQQEDSAVYLCASAPNRGGYGEQYFGPGTRLTVT.

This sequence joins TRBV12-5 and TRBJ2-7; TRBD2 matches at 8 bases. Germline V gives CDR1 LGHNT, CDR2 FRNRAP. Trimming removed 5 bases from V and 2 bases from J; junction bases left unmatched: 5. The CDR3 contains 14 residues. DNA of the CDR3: TGTGCTAGTGGTCCCCGCGGGGGGACCTACGAGCAGTACTTC. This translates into CASGPRGGTYEQYF.

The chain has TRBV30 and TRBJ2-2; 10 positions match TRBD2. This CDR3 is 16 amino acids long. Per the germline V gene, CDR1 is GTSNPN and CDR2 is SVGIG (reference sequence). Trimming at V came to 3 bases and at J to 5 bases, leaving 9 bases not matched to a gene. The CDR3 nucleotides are TGTGCCTGGAGGGTTAGCGGGAGGATCCTTACCGGGGAGCTGTTTTTT. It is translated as CAWRVSGRILTGELFF.

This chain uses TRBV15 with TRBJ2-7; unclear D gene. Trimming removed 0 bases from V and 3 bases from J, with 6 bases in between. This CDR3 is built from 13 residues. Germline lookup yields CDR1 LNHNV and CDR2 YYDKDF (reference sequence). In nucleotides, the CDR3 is TGTGCCACCAGCAGAGAGGCCGACTACGAGCAGTACTTC. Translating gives CATSREADYEQYF.

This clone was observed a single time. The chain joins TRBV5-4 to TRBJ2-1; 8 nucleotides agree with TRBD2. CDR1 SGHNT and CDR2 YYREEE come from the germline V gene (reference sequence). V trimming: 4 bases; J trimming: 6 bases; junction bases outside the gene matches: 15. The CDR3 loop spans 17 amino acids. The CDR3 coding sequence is TGTGCCAGCAGCCTGGTGGGCGGGAGGCGTATCGCCAATGAGCAGTTCTTC. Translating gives CASSLVGGRRIANEQFF. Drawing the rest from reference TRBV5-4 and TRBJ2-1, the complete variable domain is ETGVTQSPTHLIKTRGQQVTLRCSSQSGHNTVSWYQQALGQGPQFIFQYYREEENGRGNFPPRFSGLQFPNYSSELNVNALELDDSALYLCASSLVGGRRIANEQFFGPGTRLTVL.

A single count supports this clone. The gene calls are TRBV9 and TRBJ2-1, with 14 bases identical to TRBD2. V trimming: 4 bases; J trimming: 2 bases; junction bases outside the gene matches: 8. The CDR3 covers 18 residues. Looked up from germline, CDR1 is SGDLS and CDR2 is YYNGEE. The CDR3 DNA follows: TGTGCCAGCAGCAGAGGGACTAGCGGGAGCCGAACCTACAATGAGCAGTTCTTC. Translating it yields CASSRGTSGSRTYNEQFF.

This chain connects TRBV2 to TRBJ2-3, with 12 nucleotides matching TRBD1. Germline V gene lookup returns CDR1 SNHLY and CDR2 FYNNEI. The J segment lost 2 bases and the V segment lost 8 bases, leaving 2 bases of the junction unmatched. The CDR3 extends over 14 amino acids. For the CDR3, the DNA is TGTGCCAGCCCGGGACAGGGGGCCACAGATACGCAGTATTTT. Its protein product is CASPGQGATDTQYF. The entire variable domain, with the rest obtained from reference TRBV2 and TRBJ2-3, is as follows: EPEVTQTPSHQVTQMGQEVILRCVPISNHLYFYWYRQILGQKVEFLVSFYNNEISEKSEIFDDQFSVERPDGSNFTLKIRSTKLEDSAMYFCASPGQGATDTQYFGPGTRLTVL.

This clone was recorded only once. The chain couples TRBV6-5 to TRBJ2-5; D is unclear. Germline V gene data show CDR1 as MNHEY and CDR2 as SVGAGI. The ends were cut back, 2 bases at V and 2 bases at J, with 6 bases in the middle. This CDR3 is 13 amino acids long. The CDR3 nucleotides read TGTGCCAGCAGTTACCTATTTCAAGAGACCCAGTACTTC. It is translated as CASSYLFQETQYF.

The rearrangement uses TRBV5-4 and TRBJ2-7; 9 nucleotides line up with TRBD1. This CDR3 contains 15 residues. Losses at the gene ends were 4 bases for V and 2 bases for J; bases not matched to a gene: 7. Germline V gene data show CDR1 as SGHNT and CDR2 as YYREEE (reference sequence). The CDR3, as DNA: TGTGCCAGCAGCGGGGGGGGACAGGGAGCCTACGAGCAGTACTTC. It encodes CASSGGGQGAYEQYF.

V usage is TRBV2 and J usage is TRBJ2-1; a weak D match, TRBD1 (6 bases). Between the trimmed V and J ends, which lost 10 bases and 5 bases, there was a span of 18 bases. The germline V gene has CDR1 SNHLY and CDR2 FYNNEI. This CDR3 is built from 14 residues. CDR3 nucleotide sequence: TGTGCCACAGGGGAATCCGGAGTGGACAATGAGCAGTTCTTC. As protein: CATGESGVDNEQFF.

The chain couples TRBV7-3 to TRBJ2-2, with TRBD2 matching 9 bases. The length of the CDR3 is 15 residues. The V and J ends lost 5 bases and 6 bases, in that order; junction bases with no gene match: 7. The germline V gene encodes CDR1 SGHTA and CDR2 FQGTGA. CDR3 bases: TGTGCCAGCAGCCAACTAGCGGGCGCCCCCGGGGAGCTGTTTTTT. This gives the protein CASSQLAGAPGELFF.

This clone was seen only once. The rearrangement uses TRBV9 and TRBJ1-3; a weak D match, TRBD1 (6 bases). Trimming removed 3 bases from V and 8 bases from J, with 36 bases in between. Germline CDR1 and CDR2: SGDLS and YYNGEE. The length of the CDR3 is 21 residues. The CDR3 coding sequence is TGTGCCAGCAGCGCACAGGGAAACTCCTTCCAAGGCCTCTTAAAAACGGACACCATATATTTT. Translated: CASSAQGNSFQGLLKTDTIYF.

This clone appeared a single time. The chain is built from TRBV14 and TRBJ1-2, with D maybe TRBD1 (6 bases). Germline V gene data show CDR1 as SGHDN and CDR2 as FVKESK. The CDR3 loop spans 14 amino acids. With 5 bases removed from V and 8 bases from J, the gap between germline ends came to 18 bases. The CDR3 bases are TGTGCCAGCAGCGTGAGCGGGGGGCGCGGAGGCTACACCTTC. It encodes CASSVSGGRGGYTF.

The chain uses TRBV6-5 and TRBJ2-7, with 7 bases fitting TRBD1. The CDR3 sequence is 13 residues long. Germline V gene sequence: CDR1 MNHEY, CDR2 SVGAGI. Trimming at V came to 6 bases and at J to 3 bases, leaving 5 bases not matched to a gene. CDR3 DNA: TGTGCCAGCAGGGATACAGGGGTCTACGAGCAGTACTTC. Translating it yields CASRDTGVYEQYF.

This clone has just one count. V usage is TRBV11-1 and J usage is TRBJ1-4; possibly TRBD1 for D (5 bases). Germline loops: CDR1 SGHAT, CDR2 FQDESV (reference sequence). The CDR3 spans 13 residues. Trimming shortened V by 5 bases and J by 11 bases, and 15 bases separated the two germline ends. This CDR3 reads CASSPWEDSKLFF. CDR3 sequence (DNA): TGTGCCAGCAGCCCTTGGGAAGACAGTAAACTGTTTTTT.

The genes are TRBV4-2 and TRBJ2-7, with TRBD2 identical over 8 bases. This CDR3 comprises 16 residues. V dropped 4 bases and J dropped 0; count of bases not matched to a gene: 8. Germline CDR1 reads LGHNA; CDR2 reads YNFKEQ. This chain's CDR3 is CASSLGGSGSSYEQYF. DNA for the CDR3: TGTGCCAGCAGCCTTGGGGGGAGCGGGAGCTCCTACGAGCAGTACTTC.

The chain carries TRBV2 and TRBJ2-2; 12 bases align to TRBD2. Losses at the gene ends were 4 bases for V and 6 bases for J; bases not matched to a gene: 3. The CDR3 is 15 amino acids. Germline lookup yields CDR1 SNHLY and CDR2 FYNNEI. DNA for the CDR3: TGTGCCAGCAGTGGTGGACTAGCGGGGTCCGGGGAGCTGTTTTTT. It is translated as CASSGGLAGSGELFF. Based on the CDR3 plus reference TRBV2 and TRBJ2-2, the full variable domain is EPEVTQTPSHQVTQMGQEVILRCVPISNHLYFYWYRQILGQKVEFLVSFYNNEISEKSEIFDDQFSVERPDGSNFTLKIRSTKLEDSAMYFCASSGGLAGSGELFFGEGSRLTVL.

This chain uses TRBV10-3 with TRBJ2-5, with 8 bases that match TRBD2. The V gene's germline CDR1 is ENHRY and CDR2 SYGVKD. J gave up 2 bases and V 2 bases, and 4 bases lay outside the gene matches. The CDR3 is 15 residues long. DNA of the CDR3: TGTGCCATCAGTGAGCCTGAGCGGGGGCAAGAGACCCAGTACTTC. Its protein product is CAISEPERGQETQYF.

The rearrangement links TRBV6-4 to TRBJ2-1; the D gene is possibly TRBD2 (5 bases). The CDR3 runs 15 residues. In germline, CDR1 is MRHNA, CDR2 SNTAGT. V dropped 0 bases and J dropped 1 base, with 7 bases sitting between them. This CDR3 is CASSDSEGSYNEQFF. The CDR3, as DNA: TGTGCCAGCAGTGACTCTGAGGGTTCCTACAATGAGCAGTTCTTC.

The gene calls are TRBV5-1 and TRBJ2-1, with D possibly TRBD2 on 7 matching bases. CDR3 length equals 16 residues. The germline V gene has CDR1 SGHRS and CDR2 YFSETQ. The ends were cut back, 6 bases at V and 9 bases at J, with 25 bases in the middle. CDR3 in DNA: TGCGCCAGCACCGACCCGGGCGGGGGCCGTAAAGGTGAGCAGTTCTTC. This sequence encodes CASTDPGGGRKGEQFF.